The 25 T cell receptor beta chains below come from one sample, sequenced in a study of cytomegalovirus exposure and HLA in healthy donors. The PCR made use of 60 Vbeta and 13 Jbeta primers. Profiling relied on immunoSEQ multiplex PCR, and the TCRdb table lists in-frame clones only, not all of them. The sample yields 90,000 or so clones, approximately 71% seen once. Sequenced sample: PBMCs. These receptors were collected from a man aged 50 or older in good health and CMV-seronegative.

The CDR3 nucleotides read TGTGCCAGCAGCTTCCTCTCAGGGGCCGGGTACGAGCAGTACTTC. Residues: CASSFLSGAGYEQYF. This chain uses TRBV11-2 with TRBJ2-7; D perhaps matches TRBD1 (6 bases). V lost 3 bases and J lost 4, with 16 bases in between. From germline, CDR1 is SGHAT and CDR2 FQNNGV. CDR3 length: 15 residues.

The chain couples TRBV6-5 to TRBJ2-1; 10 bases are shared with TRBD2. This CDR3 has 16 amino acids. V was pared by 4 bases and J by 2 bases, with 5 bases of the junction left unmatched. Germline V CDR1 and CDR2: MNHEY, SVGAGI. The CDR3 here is CASSSRSGGAYNEQFF. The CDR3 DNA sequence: TGTGCCAGCAGTTCAAGGAGCGGGGGGGCCTACAATGAGCAGTTCTTC.

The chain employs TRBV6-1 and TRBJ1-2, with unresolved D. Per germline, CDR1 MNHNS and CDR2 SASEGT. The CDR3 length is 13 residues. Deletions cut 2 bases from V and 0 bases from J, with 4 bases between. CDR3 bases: TGTGCCAGCAGTGAAACAACTAACTATGGCTACACCTTC. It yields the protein CASSETTNYGYTF.

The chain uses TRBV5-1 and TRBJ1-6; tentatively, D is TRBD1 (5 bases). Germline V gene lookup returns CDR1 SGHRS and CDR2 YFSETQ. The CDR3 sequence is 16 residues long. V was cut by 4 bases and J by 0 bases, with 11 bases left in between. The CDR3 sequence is CASSLGESSYNSPLHF. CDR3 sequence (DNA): TGCGCCAGCAGCCTAGGGGAAAGCTCCTATAATTCACCCCTCCACTTT.

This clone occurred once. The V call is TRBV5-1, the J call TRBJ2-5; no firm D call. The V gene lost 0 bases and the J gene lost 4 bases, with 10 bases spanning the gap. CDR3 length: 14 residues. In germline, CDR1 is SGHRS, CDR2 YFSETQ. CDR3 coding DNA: TGCGCCAGCAGCTTGGCCCTGAGATTAGAGACCCAGTACTTC. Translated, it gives CASSLALRLETQYF.

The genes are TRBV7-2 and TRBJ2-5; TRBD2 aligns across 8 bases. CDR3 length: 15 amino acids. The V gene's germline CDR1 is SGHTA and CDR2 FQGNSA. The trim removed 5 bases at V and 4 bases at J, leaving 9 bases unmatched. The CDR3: CASSIPLAGGETQYF. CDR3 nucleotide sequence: TGTGCCAGCAGCATACCCCTAGCGGGCGGAGAGACCCAGTACTTC. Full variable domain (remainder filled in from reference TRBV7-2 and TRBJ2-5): GAGVSQSPSNKVTEKGKDVELRCDPISGHTALYWYRQSLGQGLEFLIYFQGNSAPDKSGLPSDRFSAERTGGSVSTLTIQRTQQEDSAVYLCASSIPLAGGETQYFGPGTRLLVL.

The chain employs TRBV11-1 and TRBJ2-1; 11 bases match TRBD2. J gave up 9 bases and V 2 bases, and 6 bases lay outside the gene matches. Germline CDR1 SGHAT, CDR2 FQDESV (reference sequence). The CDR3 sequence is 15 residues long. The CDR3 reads CASSLTTSGVGEQFF. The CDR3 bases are TGTGCCAGCAGCTTAACGACTAGCGGGGTTGGTGAGCAGTTCTTC.

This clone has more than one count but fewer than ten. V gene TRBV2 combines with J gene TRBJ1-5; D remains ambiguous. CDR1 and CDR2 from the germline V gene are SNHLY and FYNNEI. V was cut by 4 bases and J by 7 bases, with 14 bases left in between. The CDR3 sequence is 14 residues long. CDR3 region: CASSATSGRQPQHF. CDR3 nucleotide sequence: TGTGCCAGCAGTGCGACGTCGGGGAGGCAGCCCCAGCATTTT.

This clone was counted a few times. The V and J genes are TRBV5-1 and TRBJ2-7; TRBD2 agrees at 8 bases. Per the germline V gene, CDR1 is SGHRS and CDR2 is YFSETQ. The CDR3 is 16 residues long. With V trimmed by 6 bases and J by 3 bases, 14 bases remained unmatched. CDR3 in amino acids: CASTGGSGGFNYEQYF. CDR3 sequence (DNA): TGCGCCAGCACGGGGGGCAGCGGGGGTTTTAACTACGAGCAGTACTTC.

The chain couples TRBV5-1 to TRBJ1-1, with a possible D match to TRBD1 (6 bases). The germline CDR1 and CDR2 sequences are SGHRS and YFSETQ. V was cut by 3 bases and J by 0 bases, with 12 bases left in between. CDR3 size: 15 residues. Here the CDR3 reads CASSSSGGMNTEAFF. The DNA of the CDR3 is TGCGCCAGCAGCTCAAGCGGGGGCATGAACACTGAAGCTTTCTTT.

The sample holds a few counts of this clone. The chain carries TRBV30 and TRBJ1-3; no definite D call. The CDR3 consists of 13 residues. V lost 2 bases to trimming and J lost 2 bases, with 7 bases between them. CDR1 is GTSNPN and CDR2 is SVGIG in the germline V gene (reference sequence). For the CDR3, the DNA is TGTGCCTGGAGTTTCACGGCTGGAAACACCATATATTTT. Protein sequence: CAWSFTAGNTIYF.

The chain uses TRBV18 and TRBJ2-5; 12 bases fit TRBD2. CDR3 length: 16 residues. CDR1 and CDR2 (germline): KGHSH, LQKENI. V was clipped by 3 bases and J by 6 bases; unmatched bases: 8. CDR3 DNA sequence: TGTGCCAGCTCACCCCGGACTAGCGGGATCGTCAAGACCCAGTACTTC. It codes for CASSPRTSGIVKTQYF.

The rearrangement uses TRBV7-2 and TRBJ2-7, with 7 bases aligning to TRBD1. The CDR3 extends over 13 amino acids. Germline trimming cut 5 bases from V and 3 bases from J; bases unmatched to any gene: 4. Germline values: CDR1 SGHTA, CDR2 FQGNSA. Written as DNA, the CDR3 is TGTGCCAGCAGCCGGGGACAGAACTACGAGCAGTACGTC. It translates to CASSRGQNYEQYV.

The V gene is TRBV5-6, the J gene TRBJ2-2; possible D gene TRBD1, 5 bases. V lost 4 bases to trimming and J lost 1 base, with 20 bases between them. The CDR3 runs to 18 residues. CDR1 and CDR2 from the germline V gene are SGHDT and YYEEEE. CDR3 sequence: CASSLQTPGFLNTGELFF. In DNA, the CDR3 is TGTGCCAGCAGCCTACAAACCCCAGGGTTTTTGAACACCGGGGAGCTGTTTTTT.

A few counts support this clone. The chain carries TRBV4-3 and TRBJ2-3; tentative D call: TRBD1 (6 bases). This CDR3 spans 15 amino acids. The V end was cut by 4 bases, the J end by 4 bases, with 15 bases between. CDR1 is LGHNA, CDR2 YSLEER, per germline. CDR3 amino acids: CASSRIQAGADTQYF. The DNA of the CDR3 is TGCGCCAGCAGCCGGATACAGGCAGGGGCAGATACGCAGTATTTT.

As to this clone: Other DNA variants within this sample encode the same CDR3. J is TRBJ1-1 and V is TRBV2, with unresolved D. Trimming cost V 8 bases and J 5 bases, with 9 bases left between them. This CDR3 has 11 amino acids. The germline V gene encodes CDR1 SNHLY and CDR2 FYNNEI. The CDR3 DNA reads TGTGCCAGCCTGGGAGGGACTGAAGCTTTCTTT. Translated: CASLGGTEAFF.

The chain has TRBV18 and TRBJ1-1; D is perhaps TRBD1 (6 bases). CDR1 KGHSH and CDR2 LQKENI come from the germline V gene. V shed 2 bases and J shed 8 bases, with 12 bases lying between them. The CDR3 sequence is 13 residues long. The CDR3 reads CASSPTTGNEAFF. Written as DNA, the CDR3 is TGTGCCAGCTCACCAACAACAGGGAACGAAGCTTTCTTT.

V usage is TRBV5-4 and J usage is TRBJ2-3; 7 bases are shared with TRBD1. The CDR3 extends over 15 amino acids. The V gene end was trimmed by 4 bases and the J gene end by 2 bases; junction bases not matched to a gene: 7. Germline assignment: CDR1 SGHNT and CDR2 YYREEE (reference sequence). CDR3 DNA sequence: TGTGCCAGCAGCCCGACAGGGCTGCACACAGATACGCAGTATTTT. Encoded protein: CASSPTGLHTDTQYF.

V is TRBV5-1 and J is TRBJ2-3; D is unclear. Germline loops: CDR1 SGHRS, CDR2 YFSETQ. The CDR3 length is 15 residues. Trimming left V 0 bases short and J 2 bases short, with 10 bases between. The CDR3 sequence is CASSLARSITDTQYF. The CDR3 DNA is TGCGCCAGCAGCTTGGCCCGGTCTATCACAGATACGCAGTATTTT.

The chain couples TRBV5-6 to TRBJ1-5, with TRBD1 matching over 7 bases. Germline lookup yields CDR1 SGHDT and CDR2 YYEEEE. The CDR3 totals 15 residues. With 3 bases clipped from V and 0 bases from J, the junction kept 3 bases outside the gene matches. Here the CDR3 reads CASSWGQNSNQPQHF. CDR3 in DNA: TGTGCCAGCAGCTGGGGACAGAATAGCAATCAGCCCCAGCATTTT.

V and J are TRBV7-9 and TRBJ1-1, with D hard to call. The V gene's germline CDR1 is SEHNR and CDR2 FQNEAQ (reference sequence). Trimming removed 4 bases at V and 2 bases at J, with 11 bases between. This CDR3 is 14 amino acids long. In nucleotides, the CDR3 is TGTGCCAGCAGCTGGCCCCCTGGCAACACTGAAGCTTTCTTT. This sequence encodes CASSWPPGNTEAFF.

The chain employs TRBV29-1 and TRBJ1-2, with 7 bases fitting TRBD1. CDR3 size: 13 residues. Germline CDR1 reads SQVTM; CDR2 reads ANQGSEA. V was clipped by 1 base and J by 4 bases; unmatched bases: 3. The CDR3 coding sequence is TGCAGCGTTGAAGCCGACAGGGCCTATGGCTACACCTTC. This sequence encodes CSVEADRAYGYTF.

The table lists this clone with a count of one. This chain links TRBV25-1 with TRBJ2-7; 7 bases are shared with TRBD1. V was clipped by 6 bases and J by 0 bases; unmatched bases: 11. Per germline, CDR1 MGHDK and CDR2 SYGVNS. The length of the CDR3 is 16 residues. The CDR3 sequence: CASSLTGPRPSYEQYV. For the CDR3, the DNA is TGTGCCAGCAGCTTGACAGGGCCTAGACCCTCCTACGAGCAGTACGTC.

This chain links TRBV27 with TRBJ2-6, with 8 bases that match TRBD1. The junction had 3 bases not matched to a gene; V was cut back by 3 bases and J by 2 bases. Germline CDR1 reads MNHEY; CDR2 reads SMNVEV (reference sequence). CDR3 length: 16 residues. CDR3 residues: CASSFSRGPGANVLTF. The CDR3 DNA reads TGTGCCAGCAGTTTCTCCAGGGGGCCTGGGGCCAACGTCCTGACTTTC.

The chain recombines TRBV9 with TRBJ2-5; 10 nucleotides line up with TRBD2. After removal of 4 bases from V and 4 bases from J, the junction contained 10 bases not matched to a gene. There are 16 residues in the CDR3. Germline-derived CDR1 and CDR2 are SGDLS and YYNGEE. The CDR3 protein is CASSPRGQRGGETQYF. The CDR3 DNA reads TGTGCCAGCAGCCCGAGGGGGCAGCGGGGGGGAGAGACCCAGTACTTC.